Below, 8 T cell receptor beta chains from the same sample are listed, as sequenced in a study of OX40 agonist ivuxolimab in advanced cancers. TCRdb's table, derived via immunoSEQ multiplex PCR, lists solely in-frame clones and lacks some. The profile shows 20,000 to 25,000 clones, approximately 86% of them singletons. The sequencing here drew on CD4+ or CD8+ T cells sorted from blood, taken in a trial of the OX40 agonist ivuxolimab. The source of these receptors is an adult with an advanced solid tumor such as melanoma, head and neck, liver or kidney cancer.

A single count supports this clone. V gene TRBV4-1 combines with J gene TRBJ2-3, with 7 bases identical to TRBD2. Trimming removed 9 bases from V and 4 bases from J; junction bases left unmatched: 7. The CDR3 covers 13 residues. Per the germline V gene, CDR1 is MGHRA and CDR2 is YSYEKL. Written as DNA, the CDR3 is TGCGCCAGTGGACTAGTTCACGCAGATACGCAGTATTTT. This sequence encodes CASGLVHADTQYF.

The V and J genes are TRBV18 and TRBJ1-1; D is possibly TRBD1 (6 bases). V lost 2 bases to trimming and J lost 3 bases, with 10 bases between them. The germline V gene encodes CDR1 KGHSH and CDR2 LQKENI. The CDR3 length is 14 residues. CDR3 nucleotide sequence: TGTGCCAGCTCACCATTCGAGGGGGACACTGAAGCTTTCTTT. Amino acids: CASSPFEGDTEAFF.

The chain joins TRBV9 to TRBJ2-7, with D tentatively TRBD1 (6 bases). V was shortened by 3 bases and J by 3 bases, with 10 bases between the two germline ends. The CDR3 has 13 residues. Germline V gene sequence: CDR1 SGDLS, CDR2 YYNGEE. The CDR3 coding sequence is TGTGCCAGCAGCGAGAGGACAGACTACGAGCAGTACTTC. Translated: CASSERTDYEQYF.

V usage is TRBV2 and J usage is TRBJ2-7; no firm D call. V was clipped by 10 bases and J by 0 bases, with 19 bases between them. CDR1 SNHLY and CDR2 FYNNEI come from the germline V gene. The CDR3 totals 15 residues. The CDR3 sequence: CATSKGRNNSYEQYF. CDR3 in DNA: TGTGCCACCAGCAAAGGACGGAACAACTCCTACGAGCAGTACTTC.

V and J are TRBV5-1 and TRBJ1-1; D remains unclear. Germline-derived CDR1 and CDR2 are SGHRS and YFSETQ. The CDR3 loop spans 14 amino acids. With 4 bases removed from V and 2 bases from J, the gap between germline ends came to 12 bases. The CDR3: CASSKDRPNTEAFF. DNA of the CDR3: TGCGCCAGCAGCAAGGACCGACCAAACACTGAAGCTTTCTTT.

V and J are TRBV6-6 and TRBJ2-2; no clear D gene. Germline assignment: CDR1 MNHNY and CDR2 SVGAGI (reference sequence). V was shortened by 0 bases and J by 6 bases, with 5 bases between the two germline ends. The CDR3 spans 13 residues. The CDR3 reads CASSYSGSGELFF. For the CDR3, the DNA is TGTGCCAGCAGTTACTCGGGGTCCGGGGAGCTGTTTTTT.

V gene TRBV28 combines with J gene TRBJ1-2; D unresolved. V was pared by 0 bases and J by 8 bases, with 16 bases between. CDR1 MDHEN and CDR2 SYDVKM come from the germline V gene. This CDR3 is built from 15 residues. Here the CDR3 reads CASSLWPPSLRGYTF. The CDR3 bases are TGTGCCAGCAGTTTATGGCCACCCTCCTTGAGGGGCTACACCTTC.

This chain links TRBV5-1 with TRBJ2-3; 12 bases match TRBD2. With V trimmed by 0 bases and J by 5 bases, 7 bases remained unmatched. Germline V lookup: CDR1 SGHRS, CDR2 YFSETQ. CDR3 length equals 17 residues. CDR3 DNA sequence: TGCGCCAGCAGCTTGGGACTAGCGGGGGTCCTTGTAGATACGCAGTATTTT. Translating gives CASSLGLAGVLVDTQYF.